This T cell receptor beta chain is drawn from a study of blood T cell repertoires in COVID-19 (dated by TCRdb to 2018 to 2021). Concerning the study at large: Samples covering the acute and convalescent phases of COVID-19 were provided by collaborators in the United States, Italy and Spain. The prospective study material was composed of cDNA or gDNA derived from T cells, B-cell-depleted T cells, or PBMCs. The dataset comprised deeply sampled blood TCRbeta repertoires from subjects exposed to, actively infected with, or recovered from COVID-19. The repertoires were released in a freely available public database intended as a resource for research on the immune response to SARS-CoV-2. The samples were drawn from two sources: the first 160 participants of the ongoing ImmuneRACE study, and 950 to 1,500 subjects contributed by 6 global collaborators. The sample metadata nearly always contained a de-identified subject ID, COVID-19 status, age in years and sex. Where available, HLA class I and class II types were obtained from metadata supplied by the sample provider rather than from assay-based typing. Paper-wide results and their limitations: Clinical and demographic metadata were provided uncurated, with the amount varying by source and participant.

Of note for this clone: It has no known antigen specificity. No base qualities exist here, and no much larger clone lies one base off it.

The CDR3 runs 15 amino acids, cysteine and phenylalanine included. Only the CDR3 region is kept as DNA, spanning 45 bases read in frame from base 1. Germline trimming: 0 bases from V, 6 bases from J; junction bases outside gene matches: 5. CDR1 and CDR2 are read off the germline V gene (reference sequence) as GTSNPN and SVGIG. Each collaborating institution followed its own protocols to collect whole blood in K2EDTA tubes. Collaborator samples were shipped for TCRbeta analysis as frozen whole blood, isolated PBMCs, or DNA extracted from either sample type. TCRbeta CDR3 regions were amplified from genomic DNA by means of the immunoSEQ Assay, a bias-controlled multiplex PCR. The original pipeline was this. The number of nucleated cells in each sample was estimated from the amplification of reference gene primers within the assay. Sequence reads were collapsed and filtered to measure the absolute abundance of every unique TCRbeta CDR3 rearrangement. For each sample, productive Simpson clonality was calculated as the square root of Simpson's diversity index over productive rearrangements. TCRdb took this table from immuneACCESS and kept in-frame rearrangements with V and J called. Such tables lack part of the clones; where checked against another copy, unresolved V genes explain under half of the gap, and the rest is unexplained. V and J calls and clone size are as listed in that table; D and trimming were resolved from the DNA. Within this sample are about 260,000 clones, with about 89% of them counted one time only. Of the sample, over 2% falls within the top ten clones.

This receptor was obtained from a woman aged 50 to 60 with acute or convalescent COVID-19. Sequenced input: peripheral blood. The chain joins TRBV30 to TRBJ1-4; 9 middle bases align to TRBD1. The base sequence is TGTGCCTGGAGTGTCGGGACAGGGCCCCATGAAAAACTGTTTTTT. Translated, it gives CAWSVGTGPHEKLFF.